The 21 T cell receptor beta chains below all came from one sample that was sequenced in a study of CD8 T cells in Susac syndrome. With random hexamers, reverse transcription was performed on about 0.45 to 1 ug of RNA. Via MiXCR, TCRdb re-called the immunoSEQ multiplex PCR reads, giving one row per CDR3 protein. The sample has 120,000 or so distinct CDR3 sequences, around 94% seen once. Source material: CD8+ T cells from PBMCs. Receptors originate from a human donor with Susac syndrome.

This clonotype was seen just once. V gene TRBV27 combines with J gene TRBJ2-5; TRBD2 aligns across 7 bases. The CDR3 has 14 residues. CDR1 MNHEY and CDR2 SMNVEV come from the germline V gene (reference sequence). Trimming took 6 bases from V and 4 from J; bases not matched to a gene: 8. As DNA, the CDR3 is TGTGCCAGCAGCAAAGGACTAGAAGTAGAGACCCAGTACTTC. Amino acids: CASSKGLEVETQYF.

This clonotype has a single count. The gene calls are TRBV5-6 and TRBJ2-6; D gene unclear. Germline CDR1 is SGHDT and CDR2 is YYEEEE. V was shortened by 0 bases and J by 2 bases, with 15 bases between the two germline ends. The CDR3 runs to 18 residues. CDR3 in amino acids: CASSLGSSVWAGANVLTF. In DNA form, the CDR3 reads TGTGCCAGCAGCTTGGGATCCAGCGTTTGGGCTGGGGCCAACGTCCTGACTTTC.

J is TRBJ2-1 and V is TRBV2; no firm D call. Germline-derived CDR1 and CDR2 are SNHLY and FYNNEI. The CDR3 runs 16 residues. V lost 8 bases and J lost 4, with 21 bases in between. The CDR3 sequence is CASDEDSREKYNEQFF. In DNA, the CDR3 is TGTGCCAGCGATGAGGATTCAAGGGAAAAATACAATGAGCAGTTCTTC.

V usage is TRBV27 and J usage is TRBJ2-7, with 9 bases matching TRBD1. The CDR3 runs 14 residues. In germline, CDR1 is MNHEY, CDR2 SMNVEV (reference sequence). Trimming took 6 bases from V and 3 from J; bases not matched to a gene: 6. The CDR3 DNA follows: TGTGCCAGCAGCCGGACAGGGGAAGGCTACGAGCAGTACTTC. Its protein is CASSRTGEGYEQYF.

The V call is TRBV15, the J call TRBJ2-5; D uncertain. The CDR3 totals 9 residues. The V end was cut by 9 bases, the J end by 4 bases, with 3 bases between. The germline gives CDR1 LNHNV, CDR2 YYDKDF (reference sequence). Written as DNA, the CDR3 is TGTGCCACGGGAGAGACCCAGTACTTC. Its protein product is CATGETQYF.

V and J are TRBV5-4 and TRBJ2-7, with TRBD1 matching 9 bases. This CDR3 spans 15 amino acids. Germline V gene lookup returns CDR1 SGHNT and CDR2 YYREEE (reference sequence). V trimming: 2 bases; J trimming: 12 bases; junction bases outside the gene matches: 15. The CDR3 reads CASSFLTPDRGHLYF. For the CDR3, the DNA is TGTGCCAGCAGCTTCTTAACACCGGACAGGGGTCATCTGTACTTC.

This chain links TRBV20-1 with TRBJ1-2; D perhaps matches TRBD1 (5 bases). The CDR3 sequence is 13 residues long. Trimming removed 1 base at V and 5 bases at J, with 11 bases between. The V gene's germline CDR1 is DFQATT and CDR2 SNEGSKA (reference sequence). CDR3 residues: CSARGPGRYGYTF. The CDR3 DNA reads TGCAGTGCTAGAGGTCCAGGGCGGTATGGCTACACCTTC.

This chain joins TRBV7-8 and TRBJ2-5, with a possible D match to TRBD2 (5 bases). This CDR3 has 14 residues. Trimming pared 5 bases from V and 1 base from J, leaving 11 bases between. CDR1 and CDR2 from the germline V gene are SGHVS and FQNEAQ. The CDR3 spells CASSAPEGQETQYF. The CDR3 coding sequence is TGTGCCAGCAGCGCCCCCGAGGGCCAAGAGACCCAGTACTTC.

The chain has TRBV3-1 and TRBJ2-7; 9 bases align to TRBD1. J was trimmed by 5 bases and V by 4 bases; bases with no gene match: 15. CDR1 and CDR2 from the germline V gene are LGHDT and YNNKEL (reference sequence). The CDR3 loop spans 17 amino acids. The CDR3 region is CASSPIISGTGIDEQYF. CDR3 in DNA: TGTGCCAGCAGCCCCATCATTTCCGGGACAGGGATCGACGAGCAGTACTTC.

The V gene is TRBV12-3 or TRBV12-4, the J gene TRBJ1-2; 7 bases are a match to TRBD1. J gave up 4 bases and V 7 bases, and 12 bases lay outside the gene matches. This CDR3 is 15 amino acids long. DNA for the CDR3: TGTGCCAGCACAGTAGGGGCAGGGGGGAGCTATGGCTACACCTTC. This gives the protein CASTVGAGGSYGYTF.

This sequence joins TRBV3-1 and TRBJ2-7, with a tentative D call TRBD1 (6 bases). This CDR3 region has 17 residues. Germline V CDR1 and CDR2: LGHDT, YNNKEL (reference sequence). V was clipped by 0 bases and J by 2 bases, with 17 bases between them. This CDR3 reads CASSQDLGQGITYEQYF. Here the CDR3 DNA reads TGTGCCAGCAGCCAAGATCTGGGGCAGGGGATAACCTACGAGCAGTACTTC.

This chain joins TRBV19 and TRBJ1-5; unclear D gene. The CDR3 consists of 10 residues. Germline V gene lookup returns CDR1 LNHDA and CDR2 SQIVND (reference sequence). Trimming took off 8 bases at V and 7 bases at J, with 6 bases between the two ends. The CDR3: CASGSQPQHF. CDR3 nucleotides: TGTGCCAGTGGTTCCCAGCCCCAGCATTTT.

J is TRBJ1-1 and V is TRBV30; 7 bases are shared with TRBD1. Germline trimming cut 5 bases from V and 2 bases from J; bases unmatched to any gene: 2. This CDR3 region has 12 residues. The germline CDR1 and CDR2 sequences are GTSNPN and SVGIG (reference sequence). Here the CDR3 reads CAWGDSNTEAFF. CDR3 DNA sequence: TGTGCCTGGGGGGACAGTAACACTGAAGCTTTCTTT. Filled out from reference TRBV30 and TRBJ1-1, the complete variable domain reads SQTIHQWPATLVQPVGSPLSLECTVEGTSNPNLYWYRQAAGRGLQLLFYSVGIGQISSEVPQNLSASRPQDRQFILSSKKLLLSDSGFYLCAWGDSNTEAFFGQGTRLTVV.

The CDR3 DNA follows: TGTGCCAGTAGTATGGGCGCAGATACGCAGTATTTT. Translating it yields CASSMGADTQYF. The chain has TRBV19 and TRBJ2-3; D unclear. The germline gives CDR1 LNHDA, CDR2 SQIVND (reference sequence). V gave up 3 bases and J gave up 4 bases, with 5 bases separating them. The CDR3 runs 12 residues.

The chain carries TRBV9 and TRBJ2-3, with a tentative D call TRBD2 (5 bases). Germline V gene data show CDR1 as SGDLS and CDR2 as YYNGEE. The CDR3 is made up of 15 amino acids. V lost 0 bases, J lost 3 bases, and 11 bases lay in between. CDR3 sequence reads: CASSVAGMGTDTQYF. The DNA for the CDR3 is TGTGCCAGCAGCGTAGCGGGAATGGGAACAGATACGCAGTATTTT.

The chain is built from TRBV6-2 or TRBV6-3 and TRBJ2-3; D gene ambiguous. V shed 2 bases and J shed 0 bases, with 6 bases lying between them. This CDR3 spans 14 amino acids. The V gene's germline CDR1 is MNHEY and CDR2 SVGEGT. The CDR3 sequence: CASSYVGSTDTQYF. The CDR3 nucleotides are TGTGCCAGCAGTTACGTGGGGAGCACAGATACGCAGTATTTT.

This chain connects TRBV28 to TRBJ2-1; 7 positions match TRBD2. V dropped 1 base and J dropped 7; count of bases not matched to a gene: 10. The CDR3 length is 16 residues. Germline values: CDR1 MDHEN, CDR2 SYDVKM. The CDR3, as DNA: TGTGCCAGCAGTTTATTAATTGCGGGAGCTGGGAATGAGCAGTTCTTC. It yields the protein CASSLLIAGAGNEQFF. Complete variable domain (other parts from reference TRBV28 and TRBJ2-1): DVKVTQSSRYLVKRTGEKVFLECVQDMDHENMFWYRQDPGLGLRLIYFSYDVKMKEKGDIPEGYSVSREKKERFSLILESASTNQTSMYLCASSLLIAGAGNEQFFGPGTRLTVL.

The CDR3 is CASSWSSNGNQPQHF. The CDR3 bases are TGTGCCAGCAGTTGGTCGTCGAATGGCAATCAGCCCCAGCATTTT. The V and J genes are TRBV12-3 or TRBV12-4 and TRBJ1-5; no reliable D call. This CDR3 is built from 15 residues. V lost 4 bases, J lost 2 bases, and 12 bases lay in between.

The chain recombines TRBV9 with TRBJ1-1; TRBD1 is a possible D gene (5 bases). The CDR3 is 15 residues long. From germline, CDR1 is SGDLS and CDR2 YYNGEE. V lost 0 bases and J 0 bases, leaving 9 bases between the germline ends. CDR3 region: CASSVGGDVNTEAFF. CDR3 DNA: TGTGCCAGCAGCGTAGGAGGGGATGTGAACACTGAAGCTTTCTTT.

V is TRBV13 and J is TRBJ2-1, with 7 bases that match TRBD1. V shed 1 base and J 5 bases; nucleotides not matched to a gene: 5. The CDR3 runs to 15 residues. Germline-derived CDR1 and CDR2 are PRHDT and FYEKMQ (reference sequence). In DNA, the CDR3 is TGTGCCAGCAGCTTAGAAGGGGGCGCTAACAATGAGCAGTTCTTC. This gives the protein CASSLEGGANNEQFF.

The chain recombines TRBV12-3 or TRBV12-4 with TRBJ1-1, with TRBD1 identical over 7 bases. This CDR3 is 17 amino acids long. V dropped 5 bases and J dropped 0; count of bases not matched to a gene: 12. CDR3 nucleotide sequence: TGTGCCAGCAGTCCCGGGACAGAACCCACATTGAACACTGAAGCTTTCTTT. Translating it yields CASSPGTEPTLNTEAFF.